A single TCR beta chain is shown here with its context. The sample holds many counts of this clonotype. The antigen it binds to is not known. Per-nucleotide qualities are absent, and no much larger clonotype sits a single base away. Per the germline V gene (reference sequence), SEHNR is the CDR1 and FQNEAQ is the CDR2. V and J lose 1 base and 1 base, and a span of 8 bases separates them. Its CDR3 holds 14 amino acids, cysteine through phenylalanine. Kept here is only the CDR3 DNA, which spans 42 bases and is read in frame from base 1. The data are from a study (TCRdb year 2016). Library generation was performed with RT-PCR. The sample was run on an Illumina MiSeq. Starting from the raw public reads, TCRdb applied fastp trimming at Q25, assembled clones with MiXCR and retained in-frame beta chains. Every distinct CDR3 protein forms one entry, paired with its most common genes and DNA. The sample table contains around 700,000 distinct CDR3 sequences; only one count was recorded for 14% of them. The ten largest clones add up to just over 3.5% of the sample.

Specimen: memory CD4+ T cells from blood. The TCR originated in a female donor in good health, serving as a healthy control. The chain uses TRBV7-9 and TRBJ2-7, with an unclear D gene assignment. The CDR3 protein sequence reads: CASSLDSLSYEQYF. The nucleotides read TGTGCCAGCAGCTTAGACAGCTTGTCCTACGAGCAGTACTTC.